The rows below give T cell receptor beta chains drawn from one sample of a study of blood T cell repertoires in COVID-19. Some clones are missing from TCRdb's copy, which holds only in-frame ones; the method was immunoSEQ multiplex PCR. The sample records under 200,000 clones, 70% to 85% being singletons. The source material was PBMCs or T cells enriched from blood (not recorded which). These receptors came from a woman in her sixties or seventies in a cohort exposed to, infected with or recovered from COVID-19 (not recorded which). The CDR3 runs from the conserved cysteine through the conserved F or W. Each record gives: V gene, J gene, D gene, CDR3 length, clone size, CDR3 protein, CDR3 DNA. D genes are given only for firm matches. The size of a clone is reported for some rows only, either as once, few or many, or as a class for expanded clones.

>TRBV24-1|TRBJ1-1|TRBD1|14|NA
CATKDRAGNTEAFF
TGTGCCACCAAGGACAGGGCGGGGAACACTGAAGCTTTCTTT
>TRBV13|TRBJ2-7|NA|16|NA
CASSLNEGFVSYEQYF
TGTGCCAGCAGCCTCAACGAGGGTTTTGTGTCCTACGAGCAGTACTTC
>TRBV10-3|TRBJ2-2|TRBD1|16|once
CAISESGTGAIGELFF
TGTGCCATCAGTGAGTCCGGGACAGGGGCGATCGGGGAGCTGTTTTTT
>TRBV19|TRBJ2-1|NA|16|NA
CASRLEYAAGNNEQFF
TGTGCCAGTAGACTGGAGTACGCGGCGGGAAACAATGAGCAGTTCTTC
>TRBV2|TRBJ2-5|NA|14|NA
CASRVVAGRETQYF
TGTGCCAGCAGAGTTGTCGCGGGTCGGGAGACCCAGTACTTC
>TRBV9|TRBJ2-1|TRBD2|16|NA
CASSVWTSGAQNEQFF
TGTGCCAGCAGCGTTTGGACTAGCGGGGCACAGAATGAGCAGTTCTTC
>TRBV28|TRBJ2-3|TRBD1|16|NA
CASRRGTGGGYDTQYF
TGTGCCAGCAGACGCGGGACAGGGGGCGGGTACGATACGCAGTATTTT
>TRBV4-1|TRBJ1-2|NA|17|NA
CASSQGSWLQANYGYTF
TGCGCCAGCAGCCAAGGGAGCTGGCTCCAAGCTAACTATGGCTACACCTTC
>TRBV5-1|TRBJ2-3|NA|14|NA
CASNFSSSTDTQYF
TGCGCCAGCAACTTTTCCAGTAGCACAGATACGCAGTATTTT
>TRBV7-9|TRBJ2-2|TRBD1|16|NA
CASSLEQGAGTGELFF
TGTGCCAGCAGCCTTGAACAGGGGGCCGGGACCGGGGAGCTGTTTTTT
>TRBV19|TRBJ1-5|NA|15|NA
CASSIPQQGNQPQHF
TGTGCCAGTAGTATTCCCCAGCAGGGCAATCAGCCCCAGCATTTT
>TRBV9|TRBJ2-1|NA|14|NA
CASSVAAVTSSQFF
TGTGCCAGCAGCGTAGCCGCAGTGACTAGTTCGCAGTTCTTC
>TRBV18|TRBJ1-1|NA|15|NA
CASSASSGVNTEAFF
TGTGCCAGCTCAGCATCAAGCGGGGTGAACACTGAAGCTTTCTTT
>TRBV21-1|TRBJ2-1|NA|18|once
CASSRLAGELSSYNEQFF
TGTGCCAGCAGCAGACTAGCGGGGGAATTAAGCTCCTACAATGAGCAGTTCTTC
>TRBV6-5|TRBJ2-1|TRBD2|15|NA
CASSGVQAGDNEQFF
TGTGCCAGCAGCGGGGTCCAAGCGGGAGACAATGAGCAGTTCTTC
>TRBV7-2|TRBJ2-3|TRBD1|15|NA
CASSFSGQGTDTQYF
TGTGCCAGCAGCTTCTCGGGACAGGGCACAGATACGCAGTATTTT
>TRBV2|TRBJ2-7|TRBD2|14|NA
CASSDSGSSYEQYF
TGTGCCAGCAGTGATAGCGGGAGTAGCTACGAGCAGTACTTC
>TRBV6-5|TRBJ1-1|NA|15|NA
CASSYDFTMNTEAFF
TGTGCCAGCAGTTACGACTTCACCATGAACACTGAAGCTTTCTTT
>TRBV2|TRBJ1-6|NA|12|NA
CASSPNNSPLHF
TGTGCCAGCAGTCCAAATAATTCACCCCTCCACTTT
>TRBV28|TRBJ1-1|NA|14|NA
CASRPQQRNTEAFF
TGTGCCAGCAGACCCCAACAGAGGAACACTGAAGCTTTCTTT
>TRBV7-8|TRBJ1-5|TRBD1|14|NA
CASSRDRSNQPQHF
TGTGCCAGCAGCAGGGACAGAAGCAATCAGCCCCAGCATTTT
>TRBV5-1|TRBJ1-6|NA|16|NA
CASSFDRSSYNSPLHF
TGCGCCAGCAGCTTTGACAGGAGCTCCTATAATTCACCCCTCCACTTT
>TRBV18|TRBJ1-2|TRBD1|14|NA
CASSPGQGPYGYTF
TGTGCCAGCTCACCGGGACAGGGGCCTTATGGCTACACCTTC
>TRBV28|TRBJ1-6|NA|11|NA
CASRYQGLLHF
TGTGCCAGCAGGTACCAGGGCCTACTCCACTTT
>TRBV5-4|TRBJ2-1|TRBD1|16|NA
CASSLGWDRLPNEQFF
TGTGCCAGCAGCTTGGGGTGGGACAGGCTTCCCAATGAGCAGTTCTTC
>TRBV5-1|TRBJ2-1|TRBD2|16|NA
CASSTLTSESYNEQFF
TGCGCCAGCAGCACCCTGACTAGCGAATCCTACAATGAGCAGTTCTTC
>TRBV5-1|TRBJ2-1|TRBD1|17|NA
CASSLVDRGSPYNEQFF
TGCGCCAGCAGCTTGGTGGACAGGGGCTCCCCCTACAATGAGCAGTTCTTC
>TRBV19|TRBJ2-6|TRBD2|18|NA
CASSMGLAGASGANVLTF
TGTGCCAGTAGTATGGGACTAGCGGGAGCCTCTGGGGCCAACGTCCTGACTTTC
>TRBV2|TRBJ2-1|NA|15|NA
CASSEQGTELSEQFF
TGTGCCAGCAGTGAGCAGGGGACCGAGCTTAGTGAGCAGTTCTTC